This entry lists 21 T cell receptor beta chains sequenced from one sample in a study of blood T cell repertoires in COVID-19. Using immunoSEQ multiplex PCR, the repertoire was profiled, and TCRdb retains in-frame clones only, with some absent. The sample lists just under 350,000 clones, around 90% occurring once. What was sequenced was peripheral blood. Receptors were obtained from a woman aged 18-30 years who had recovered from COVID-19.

The CDR3 protein is CASSYFRESHTQYF. The CDR3 nucleotides are TGTGCCAGCAGTTACTTCCGGGAGTCTCATACGCAGTATTTT. The V and J genes are TRBV27 and TRBJ2-3; maybe TRBD2 (6 bases). The CDR3 loop spans 14 amino acids. The V and J ends lost 4 bases and 7 bases respectively, with 15 bases between them. Germline V CDR1 and CDR2: MNHEY, SMNVEV (reference sequence).

The DNA for the CDR3 is TGTGCCAGCAGTACAGGGGACAACTATGGCTACACCTTC. This codes for CASSTGDNYGYTF. The rearrangement joins TRBV9 to TRBJ1-2; TRBD1 aligns across 7 bases. This CDR3 contains 13 residues. V shed 5 bases, J shed 2 bases, and the junction held 3 bases outside the gene matches. Germline CDR1 SGDLS, CDR2 YYNGEE.

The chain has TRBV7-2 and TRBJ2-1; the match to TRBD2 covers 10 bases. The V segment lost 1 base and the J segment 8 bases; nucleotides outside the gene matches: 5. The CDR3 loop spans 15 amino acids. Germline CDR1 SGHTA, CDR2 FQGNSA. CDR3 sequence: CASSLVLSGRYEQFF. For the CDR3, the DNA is TGTGCCAGCAGCTTAGTACTTAGCGGGAGGTATGAGCAGTTCTTC.

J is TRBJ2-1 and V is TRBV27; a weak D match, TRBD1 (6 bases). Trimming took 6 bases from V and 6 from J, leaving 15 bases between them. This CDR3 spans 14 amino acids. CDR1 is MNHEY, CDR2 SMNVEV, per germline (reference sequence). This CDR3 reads CASSRVVGGNEQFF. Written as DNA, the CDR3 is TGTGCCAGCAGCCGGGTGGTAGGGGGCAATGAGCAGTTCTTC.

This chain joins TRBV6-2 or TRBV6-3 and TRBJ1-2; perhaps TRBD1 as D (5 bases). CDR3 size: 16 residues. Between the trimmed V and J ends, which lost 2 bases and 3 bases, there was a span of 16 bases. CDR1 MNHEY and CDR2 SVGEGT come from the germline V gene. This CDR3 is CASSYALMGGYYGYTF. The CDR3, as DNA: TGTGCCAGCAGTTACGCCCTGATGGGGGGGTACTATGGCTACACCTTC.

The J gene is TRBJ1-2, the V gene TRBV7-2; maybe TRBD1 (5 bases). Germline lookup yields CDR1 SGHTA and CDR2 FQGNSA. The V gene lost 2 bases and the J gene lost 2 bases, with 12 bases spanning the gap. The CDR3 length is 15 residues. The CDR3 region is CASSLSGGINYGYTF. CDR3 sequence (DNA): TGTGCCAGCAGCTTAAGTGGGGGGATCAACTATGGCTACACCTTC.

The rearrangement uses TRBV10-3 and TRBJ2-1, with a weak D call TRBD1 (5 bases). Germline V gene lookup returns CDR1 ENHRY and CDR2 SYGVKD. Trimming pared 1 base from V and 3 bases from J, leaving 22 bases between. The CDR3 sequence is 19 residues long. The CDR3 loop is CAISEYSRGARSVYNEQFF. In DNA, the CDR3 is TGTGCCATCAGTGAGTATTCAAGGGGTGCCCGCTCCGTCTACAATGAGCAGTTCTTC.

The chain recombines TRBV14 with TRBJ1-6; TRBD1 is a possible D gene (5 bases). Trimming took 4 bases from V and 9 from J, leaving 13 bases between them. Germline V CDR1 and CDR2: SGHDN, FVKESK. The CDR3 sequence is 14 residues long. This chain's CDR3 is CASSRPGGASPLHF. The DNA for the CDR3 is TGTGCCAGCAGCCGTCCGGGCGGGGCTTCACCCCTCCACTTT.

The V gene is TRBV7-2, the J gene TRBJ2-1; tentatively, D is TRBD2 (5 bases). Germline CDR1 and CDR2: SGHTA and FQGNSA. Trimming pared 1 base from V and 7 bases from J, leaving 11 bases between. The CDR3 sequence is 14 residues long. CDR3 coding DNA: TGTGCCAGCAGCTTAGATGCTAGCAGGAATGAGCAGTTCTTC. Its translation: CASSLDASRNEQFF.

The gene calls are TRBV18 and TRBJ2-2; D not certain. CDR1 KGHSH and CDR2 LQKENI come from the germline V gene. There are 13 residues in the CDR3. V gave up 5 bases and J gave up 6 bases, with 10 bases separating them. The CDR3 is CASSVISPGELFF. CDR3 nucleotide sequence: TGTGCCAGCTCAGTTATAAGCCCCGGGGAGCTGTTTTTT.

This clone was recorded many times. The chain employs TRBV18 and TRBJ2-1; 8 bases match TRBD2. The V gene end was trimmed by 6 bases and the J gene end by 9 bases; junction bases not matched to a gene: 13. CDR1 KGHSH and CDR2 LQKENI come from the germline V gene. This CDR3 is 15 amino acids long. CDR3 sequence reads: CASSSGKRGLGEQFF. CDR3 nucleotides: TGTGCCAGCTCCTCCGGCAAGCGGGGGTTGGGTGAGCAGTTCTTC. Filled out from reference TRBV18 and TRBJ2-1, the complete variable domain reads NAGVMQNPRHLVRRRGQEARLRCSPMKGHSHVYWYRQLPEEGLKFMVYLQKENIIDESGMPKERFSAEFPKEGPSILRIQQVVRGDSAAYFCASSSGKRGLGEQFFGPGTRLTVL.

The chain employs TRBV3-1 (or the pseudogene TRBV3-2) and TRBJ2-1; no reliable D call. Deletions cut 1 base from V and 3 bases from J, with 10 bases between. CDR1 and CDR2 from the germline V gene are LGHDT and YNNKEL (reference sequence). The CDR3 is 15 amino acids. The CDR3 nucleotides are TGTGCCAGCAGCCAAGCGCGGAACAACTACAATGAGCAGTTCTTC. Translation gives CASSQARNNYNEQFF.

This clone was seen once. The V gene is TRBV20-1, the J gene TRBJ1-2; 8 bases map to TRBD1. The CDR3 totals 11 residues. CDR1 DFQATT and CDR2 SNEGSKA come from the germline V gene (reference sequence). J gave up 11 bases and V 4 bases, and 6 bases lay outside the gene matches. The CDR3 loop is CSATGTGGYTF. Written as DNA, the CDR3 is TGCAGTGCTACCGGGACAGGCGGGTACACCTTC.

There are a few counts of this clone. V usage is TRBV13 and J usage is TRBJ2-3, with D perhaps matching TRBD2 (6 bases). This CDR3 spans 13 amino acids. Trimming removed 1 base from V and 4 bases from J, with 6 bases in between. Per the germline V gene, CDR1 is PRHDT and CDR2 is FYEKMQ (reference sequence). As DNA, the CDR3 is TGTGCCAGCAGCTTAGCGGGAGCAGATACGCAGTATTTT. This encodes CASSLAGADTQYF. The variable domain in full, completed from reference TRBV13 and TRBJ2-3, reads AAGVIQSPRHLIKEKRETATLKCYPIPRHDTVYWYQQGPGQDPQFLISFYEKMQSDKGSIPDRFSAQQFSDYHSELNMSSLELGDSALYFCASSLAGADTQYFGPGTRLTVL.

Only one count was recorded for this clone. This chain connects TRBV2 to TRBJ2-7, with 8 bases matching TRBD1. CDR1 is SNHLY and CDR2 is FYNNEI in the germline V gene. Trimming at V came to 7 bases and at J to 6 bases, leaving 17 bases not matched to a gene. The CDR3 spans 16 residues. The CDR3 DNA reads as TGTGCCAGCATGCTGGACCGGGACAGGCCCCTCGGCGAGCAGTACGTC. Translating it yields CASMLDRDRPLGEQYV.

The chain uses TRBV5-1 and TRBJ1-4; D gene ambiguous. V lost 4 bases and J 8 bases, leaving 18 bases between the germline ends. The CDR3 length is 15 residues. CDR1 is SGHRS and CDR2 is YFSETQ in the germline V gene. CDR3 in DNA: TGCGCCAGCAGCAATAGCCAAGGCTTTGGGGAAAAACTGTTTTTT. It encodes CASSNSQGFGEKLFF.

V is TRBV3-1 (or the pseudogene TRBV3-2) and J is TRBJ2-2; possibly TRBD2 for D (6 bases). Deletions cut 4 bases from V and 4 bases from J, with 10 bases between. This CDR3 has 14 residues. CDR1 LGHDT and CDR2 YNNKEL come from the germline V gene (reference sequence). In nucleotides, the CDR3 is TGTGCCAGCAGCCTGGGACTCAGCACCGGGGAGCTGTTTTTT. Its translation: CASSLGLSTGELFF.

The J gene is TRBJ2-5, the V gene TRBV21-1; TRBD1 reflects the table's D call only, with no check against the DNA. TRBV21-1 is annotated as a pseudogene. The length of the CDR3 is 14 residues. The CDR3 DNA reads TGTGCCAGCAGCAAAGCAAGACAGCAAGAGACCCAGTACTTC. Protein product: CASSKARQQETQYF.

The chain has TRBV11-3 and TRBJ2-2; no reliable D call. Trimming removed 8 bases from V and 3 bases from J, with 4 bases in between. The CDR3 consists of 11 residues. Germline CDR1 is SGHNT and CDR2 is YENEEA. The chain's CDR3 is CASRDTGELFF. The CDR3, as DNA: TGTGCCAGCCGGGACACCGGGGAGCTGTTTTTT.

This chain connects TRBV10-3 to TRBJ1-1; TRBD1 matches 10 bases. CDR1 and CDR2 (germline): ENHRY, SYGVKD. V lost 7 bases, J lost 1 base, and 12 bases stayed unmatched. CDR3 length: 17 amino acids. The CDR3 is CAINTGQGPSRNTEAFF. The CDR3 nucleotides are TGTGCCATCAATACGGGACAGGGGCCTTCTCGGAACACTGAAGCTTTCTTT.

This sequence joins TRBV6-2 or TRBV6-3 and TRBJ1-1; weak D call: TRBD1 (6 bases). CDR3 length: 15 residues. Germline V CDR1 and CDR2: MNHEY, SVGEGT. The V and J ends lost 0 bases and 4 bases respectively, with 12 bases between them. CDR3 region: CASSYSRQGTTEAFF. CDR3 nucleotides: TGTGCCAGCAGTTACTCTAGGCAGGGGACCACTGAAGCTTTCTTT.